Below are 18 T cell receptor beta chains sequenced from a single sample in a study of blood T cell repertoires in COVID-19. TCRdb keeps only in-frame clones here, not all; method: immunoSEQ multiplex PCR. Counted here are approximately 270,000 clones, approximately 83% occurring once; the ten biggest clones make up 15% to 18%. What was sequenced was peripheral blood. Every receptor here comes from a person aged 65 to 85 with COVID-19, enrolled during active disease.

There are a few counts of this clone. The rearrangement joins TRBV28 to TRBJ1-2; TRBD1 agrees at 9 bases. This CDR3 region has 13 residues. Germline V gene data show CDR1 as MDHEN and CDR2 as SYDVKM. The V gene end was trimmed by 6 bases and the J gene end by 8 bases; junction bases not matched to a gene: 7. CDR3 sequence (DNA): TGTGCCAGCAGATTTACAGGGGGCAGGGGCTACACCTTC. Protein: CASRFTGGRGYTF.

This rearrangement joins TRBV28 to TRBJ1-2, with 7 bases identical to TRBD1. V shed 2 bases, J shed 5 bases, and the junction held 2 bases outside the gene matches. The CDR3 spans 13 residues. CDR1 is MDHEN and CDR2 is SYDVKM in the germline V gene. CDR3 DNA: TGTGCCAGCAGTTTACTGGGACAGTATGGCTACACCTTC. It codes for CASSLLGQYGYTF.

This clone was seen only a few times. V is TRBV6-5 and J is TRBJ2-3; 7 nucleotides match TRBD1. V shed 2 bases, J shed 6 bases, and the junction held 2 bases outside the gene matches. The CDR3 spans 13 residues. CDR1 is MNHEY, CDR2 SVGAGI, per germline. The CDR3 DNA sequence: TGTGCCAGCAGTTACGGCAGGGGGGATACGCAGTATTTT. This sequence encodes CASSYGRGDTQYF.

Here the CDR3 reads CASSIDRGDRGELFF. CDR3 sequence (DNA): TGCGCCAGCAGCATCGACAGGGGAGACCGCGGGGAGCTGTTTTTT. This sequence joins TRBV5-1 and TRBJ2-2, with 8 bases aligning to TRBD1. Trimming at V came to 4 bases and at J to 7 bases, leaving 9 bases not matched to a gene. The germline gives CDR1 SGHRS, CDR2 YFSETQ. The CDR3 is 15 amino acids.

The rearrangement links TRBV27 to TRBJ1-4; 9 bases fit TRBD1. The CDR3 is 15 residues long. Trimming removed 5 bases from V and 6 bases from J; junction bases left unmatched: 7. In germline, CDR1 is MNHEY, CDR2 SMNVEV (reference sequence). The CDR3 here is CASSAEQGAYEKLFF. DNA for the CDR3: TGTGCCAGCAGTGCCGAACAGGGGGCGTATGAAAAACTGTTTTTT.

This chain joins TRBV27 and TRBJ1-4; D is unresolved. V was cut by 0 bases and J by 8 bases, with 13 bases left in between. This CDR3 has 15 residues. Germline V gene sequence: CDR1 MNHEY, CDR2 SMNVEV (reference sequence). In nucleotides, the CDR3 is TGTGCCAGCAGTTTATCGATCCACGGCGGGGAAAAACTGTTTTTT. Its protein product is CASSLSIHGGEKLFF. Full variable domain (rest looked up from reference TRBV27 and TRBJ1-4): EAQVTQNPRYLITVTGKKLTVTCSQNMNHEYMSWYRQDPGLGLRQIYYSMNVEVTDKGDVPEGYKVSRKEKRNFPLILESPSPNQTSLYFCASSLSIHGGEKLFFGSGTQLSVL.

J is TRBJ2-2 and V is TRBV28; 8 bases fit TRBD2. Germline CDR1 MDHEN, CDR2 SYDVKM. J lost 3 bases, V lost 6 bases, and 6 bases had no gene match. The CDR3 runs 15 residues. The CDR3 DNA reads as TGTGCCAGCAGGACGGGGGGGCCGGACACCGGGGAGCTGTTTTTT. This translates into CASRTGGPDTGELFF.

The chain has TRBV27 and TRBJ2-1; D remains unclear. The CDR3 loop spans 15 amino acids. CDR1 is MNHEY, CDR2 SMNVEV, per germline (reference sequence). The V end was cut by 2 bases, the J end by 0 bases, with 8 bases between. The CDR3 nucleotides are TGTGCCAGCAGTTTAAAAGTTAGCTCCTACAATGAGCAGTTCTTC. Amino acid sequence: CASSLKVSSYNEQFF.

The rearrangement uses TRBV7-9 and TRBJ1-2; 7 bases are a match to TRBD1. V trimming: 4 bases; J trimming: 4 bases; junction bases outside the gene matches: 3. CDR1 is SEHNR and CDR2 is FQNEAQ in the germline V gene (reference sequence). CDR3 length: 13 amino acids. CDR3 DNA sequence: TGTGCCAGCAGCTCAGGACAGGCCTATGGCTACACCTTC. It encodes CASSSGQAYGYTF.

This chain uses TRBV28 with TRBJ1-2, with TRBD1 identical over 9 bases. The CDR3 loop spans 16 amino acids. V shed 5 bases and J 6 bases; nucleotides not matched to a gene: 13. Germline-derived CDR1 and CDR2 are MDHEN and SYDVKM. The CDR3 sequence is CASSTPWTGVRDGYTF. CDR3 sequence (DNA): TGTGCCAGCAGTACACCCTGGACAGGGGTAAGAGATGGCTACACCTTC.

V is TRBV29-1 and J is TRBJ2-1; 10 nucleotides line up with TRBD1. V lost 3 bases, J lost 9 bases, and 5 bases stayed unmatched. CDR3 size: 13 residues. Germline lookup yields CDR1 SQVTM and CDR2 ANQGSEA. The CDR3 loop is CSVEATGGGEQFF. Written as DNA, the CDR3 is TGCAGCGTTGAGGCGACAGGGGGCGGTGAGCAGTTCTTC.

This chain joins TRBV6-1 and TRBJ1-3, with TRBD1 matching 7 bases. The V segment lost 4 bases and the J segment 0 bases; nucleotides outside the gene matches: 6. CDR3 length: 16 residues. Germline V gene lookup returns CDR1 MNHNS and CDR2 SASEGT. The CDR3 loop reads CASSGSGQISGNTIYF. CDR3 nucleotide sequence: TGTGCCAGCAGTGGGTCGGGACAGATCTCTGGAAACACCATATATTTT.

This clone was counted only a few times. CDR3 protein: CASSRADGGGWPQHF. The CDR3 DNA sequence: TGTGCCAGCAGCCGCGCGGATGGCGGGGGTTGGCCCCAGCATTTT. This chain connects TRBV11-2 to TRBJ1-5; maybe TRBD1 (5 bases). The CDR3 spans 15 residues. Germline CDR1 reads SGHAT; CDR2 reads FQNNGV. Trimming cost V 5 bases and J 9 bases, with 20 bases left between them.

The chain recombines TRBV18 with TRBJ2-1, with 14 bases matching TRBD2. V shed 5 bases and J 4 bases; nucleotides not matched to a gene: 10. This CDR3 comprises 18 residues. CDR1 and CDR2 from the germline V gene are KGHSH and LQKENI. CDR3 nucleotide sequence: TGTGCCAGCTCATCCCCTGGACTAGCGGGAGGCCTTTACAATGAGCAGTTCTTC. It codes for CASSSPGLAGGLYNEQFF.

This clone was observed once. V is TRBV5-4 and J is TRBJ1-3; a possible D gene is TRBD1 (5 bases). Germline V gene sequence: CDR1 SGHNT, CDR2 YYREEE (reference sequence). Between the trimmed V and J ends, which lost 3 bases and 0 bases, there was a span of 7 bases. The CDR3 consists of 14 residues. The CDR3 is CASSWGGSGNTIYF. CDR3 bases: TGTGCCAGCAGCTGGGGGGGCTCTGGAAACACCATATATTTT.

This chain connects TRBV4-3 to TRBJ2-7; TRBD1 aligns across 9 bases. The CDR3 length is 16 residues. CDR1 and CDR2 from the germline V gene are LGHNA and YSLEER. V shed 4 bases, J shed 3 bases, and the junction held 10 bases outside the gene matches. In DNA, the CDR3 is TGCGCCAGCAGCCTACTACCCGGGACAGGGCACTACGAGCAGTACTTC. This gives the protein CASSLLPGTGHYEQYF.

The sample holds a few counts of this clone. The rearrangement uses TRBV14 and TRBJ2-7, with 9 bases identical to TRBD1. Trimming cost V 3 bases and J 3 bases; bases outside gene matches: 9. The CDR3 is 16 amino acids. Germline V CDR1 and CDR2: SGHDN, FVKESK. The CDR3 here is CASSHAGQGSLYEQYF. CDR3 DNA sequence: TGTGCCAGCAGCCATGCCGGACAGGGGTCTCTCTACGAGCAGTACTTC.

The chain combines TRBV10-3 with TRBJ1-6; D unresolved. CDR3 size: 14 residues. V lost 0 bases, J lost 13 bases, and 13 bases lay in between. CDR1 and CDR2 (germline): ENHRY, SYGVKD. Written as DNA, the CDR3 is TGTGCCATCAGTGAGTCGACTAACCGAGCCCCCCTCCACTTT. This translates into CAISESTNRAPLHF.